The TCR beta chain described here comes from a study of identical twins. The study's findings and limits: Insertion counts were lower in abundant cord blood beta clonotypes, a trend that memory repertoires did not show.

CDR1 is SGDLS and CDR2 is YYNGEE in the germline V gene. The V and J ends lost 0 bases and 2 bases respectively, with 11 bases between them. This CDR3 region has 15 residues. TCRdb reprocessed the 5' RACE reads via MiXCR and lists one record per CDR3 protein. The table lists under 900,000 distinct CDR3 sequences, approximately 18% of them singletons, with around 13% in the top ten. This clonotype was observed a handful of times. Its antigen remains unidentified. Healthy Caucasian individuals made up all the donors. This same sample was also taken into another study, of T cells expressing NK-cell markers. That paper states: HCMV seropositivity characterized seven of the eight sequenced donors, and seronegativity one. NKG2C+ dominant clonotype frequencies in about 6 donors were roughly 1.0-7.5% of CD8+ T cells.

This TCR was recovered from a woman between 18 and 29 years old in good health. Sequencing input: PBMCs. The chain has TRBV9 and TRBJ2-5; D is uncertain. CDR3 protein: CASSVGVVTQETQYF. The DNA of the CDR3 is TGTGCCAGCAGCGTAGGAGTGGTAACACAAGAGACCCAGTACTTC.